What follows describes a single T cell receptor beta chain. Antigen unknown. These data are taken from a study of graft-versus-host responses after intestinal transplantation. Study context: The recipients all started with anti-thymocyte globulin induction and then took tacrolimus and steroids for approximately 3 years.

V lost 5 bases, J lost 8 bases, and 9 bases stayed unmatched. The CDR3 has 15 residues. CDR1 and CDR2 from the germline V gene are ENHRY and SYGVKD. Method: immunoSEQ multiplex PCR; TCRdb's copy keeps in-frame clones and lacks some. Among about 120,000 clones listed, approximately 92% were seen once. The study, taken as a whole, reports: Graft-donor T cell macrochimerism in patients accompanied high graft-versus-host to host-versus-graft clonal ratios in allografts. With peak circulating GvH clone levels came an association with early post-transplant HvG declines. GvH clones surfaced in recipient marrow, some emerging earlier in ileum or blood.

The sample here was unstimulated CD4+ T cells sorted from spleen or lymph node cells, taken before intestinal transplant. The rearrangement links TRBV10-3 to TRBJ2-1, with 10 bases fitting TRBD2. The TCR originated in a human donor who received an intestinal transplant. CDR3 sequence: CAISKREGLGDEQFF. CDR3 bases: TGTGCCATCAGTAAGCGGGAGGGCCTGGGAGATGAGCAGTTCTTC.